The TCR beta chain described here comes from a study of cytomegalovirus exposure and HLA in healthy donors. Whole-study findings and limits: Per published accounts, TCR beta sequences correctly predicted the HLA-A and HLA-B alleles of most subjects.

About this clone: Antigen specificity is unknown.

The CDR3 is made up of 12 amino acids. Germline CDR1 and CDR2: GTSNPN and SVGIG (reference sequence). V lost 0 bases and J 4 bases, leaving 6 bases between the germline ends. It was with 60 Vbeta and 13 Jbeta primers that the PCR ran. Sequenced by immunoSEQ multiplex PCR; TCRdb stores in-frame clones only, minus some. The sample has 100,000 to 150,000 clones, 70% to 80% seen once. Source material: PBMCs. The receptor was derived from a man aged 35 to 55 in good health and CMV-seronegative. The rearrangement uses TRBV30 and TRBJ2-5, with D possibly matching TRBD2 (5 bases). The CDR3 sequence is CAWSVRGETQYF. Here the CDR3 DNA reads TGTGCCTGGAGTGTACGGGGAGAGACCCAGTACTTC. Supplemented by reference TRBV30 and TRBJ2-5, the full variable domain reads SQTIHQWPATLVQPVGSPLSLECTVEGTSNPNLYWYRQAAGRGLQLLFYSVGIGQISSEVPQNLSASRPQDRQFILSSKKLLLSDSGFYLCAWSVRGETQYFGPGTRLLVL.